The 13 T cell receptor beta chains below were found in one sample sequenced in a study of glioma-infiltrating T cells. Amplification of TCR alpha and beta CDR3 regions from RNA used iRepertoire nested multiplex PCR. TCRdb ran MiXCR on the multiplex PCR reads and lists one entry per CDR3 protein. The table shows around 170,000 distinct CDR3 sequences, with over 40% occurring only once. Input material: glioma tissue, nonneoplastic brain tissue, or PBMCs (not recorded which). The receptors here all came from a human donor with low-grade glioma or glioblastoma, undergoing nonglioma brain surgery, or in good health (not recorded which).

The chain is built from TRBV9 and TRBJ2-1; D is ambiguous. In germline, CDR1 is SGDLS, CDR2 YYNGEE. Trimming pared 3 bases from V and 5 bases from J, leaving 9 bases between. The CDR3 sequence is 13 residues long. This CDR3 reads CASSGLVHNEQFF. CDR3 nucleotide sequence: TGTGCCAGCAGCGGTCTAGTGCACAATGAGCAGTTCTTC. The complete variable domain, with remaining parts taken from reference TRBV9 and TRBJ2-1, reads DSGVTQTPKHLITATGQRVTLRCSPRSGDLSVYWYQQSLDQGLQFLIQYYNGEERAKGNILERFSAQQFPDLHSELNLSSLELGDSALYFCASSGLVHNEQFFGPGTRLTVL.

The chain joins TRBV29-1 to TRBJ2-2; D not certain. The V gene lost 4 bases and the J gene lost 1 base, with 4 bases spanning the gap. Germline V lookup: CDR1 SQVTM, CDR2 ANQGSEA. CDR3 length: 12 amino acids. The DNA of the CDR3 is TGCAGCGTTGCGAGGAACACCGGGGAGCTGTTTTTT. It is translated as CSVARNTGELFF.

This clonotype was counted ten times or more. The chain links TRBV3-1 to TRBJ2-5; TRBD1 matches at 8 bases. The CDR3 is 13 amino acids. The germline CDR1 and CDR2 sequences are LGHDT and YNNKEL (reference sequence). The V segment lost 8 bases and the J segment 4 bases; nucleotides outside the gene matches: 6. CDR3 in amino acids: CASRQGKVETQYF. CDR3 DNA sequence: TGTGCCAGCCGACAGGGGAAGGTAGAGACCCAGTACTTC.

A note on this clonotype: In this CDR3 the conserved last residue, phenylalanine or tryptophan, is missing, so a read error is likely. Because the CDR3's place on the DNA is in doubt, the DNA is left out and the CDR3 is given as listed by TCRdb. The V call is TRBV27, the J call TRBJ2-6. The V gene's germline CDR1 is MNHEY and CDR2 SMNVEV (reference sequence). The CDR3 is made up of 14 amino acids, end residues included. The CDR3 spells CASSAVSGANVLTL.

This chain uses TRBV29-1 with TRBJ1-5, with a possible D match to TRBD1 (5 bases). There are 13 residues in the CDR3. CDR1 is SQVTM, CDR2 ANQGSEA, per germline. V was clipped by 3 bases and J by 6 bases, with 12 bases between them. The CDR3 here is CSVEIGEGQPQHF. The DNA for the CDR3 is TGCAGCGTTGAGATAGGGGAAGGTCAGCCCCAGCATTTT.

This clonotype was counted ten times or more. In DNA, the CDR3 is TGTGCCAGTAGTATGGGGTACGAGCAGTACTTC. Its protein product is CASSMGYEQYF. The chain couples TRBV19 to TRBJ2-7; D unclear. Between the trimmed V and J ends, which lost 3 bases and 4 bases, there was a span of 4 bases. In germline, CDR1 is LNHDA, CDR2 SQIVND (reference sequence). The CDR3 runs 11 residues.

About this clonotype: Sequence at one end of the junction differs from germline and may be a read error. The chain is built from TRBV29-1 and TRBJ2-1; no firm D call. The CDR3 runs to 15 residues. Per germline, CDR1 SQVTM and CDR2 ANQGSEA. In DNA, the CDR3 is TGCATCGTTGAAGATCGATTCACCGCATACAATGAGCAGTTCTTC. Its translation is CIVEDRFTAYNEQFF.

On this clonotype itself: A read error may produce the germline difference seen at one junction end. This sequence joins TRBV12-3 or TRBV12-4 and TRBJ1-1, with D hard to call. The CDR3 spans 14 residues. CDR3 residues: CAGSRELRNTEAFF. CDR3 in DNA: TGTGCCGGCAGTCGGGAGTTAAGGAACACTGAAGCTTTCTTT.

The chain employs TRBV20-1 and TRBJ1-6; D is uncertain. Trimming stripped 3 bases from V and 2 bases from J, with 14 bases between. CDR3 length equals 16 residues. CDR1 is DFQATT and CDR2 is SNEGSKA in the germline V gene (reference sequence). Written as DNA, the CDR3 is TGCAGTGCTAGGGACCCGTCCAGCCCCTATAATTCACCCCTCCACTTT. Encoded protein: CSARDPSSPYNSPLHF.

This clonotype occurred many times. The J gene is TRBJ1-5, the V gene TRBV6-1; D not resolved. The CDR3 spans 15 residues. Germline V CDR1 and CDR2: MNHNS, SASEGT. Trimming left V 5 bases short and J 0 bases short, with 11 bases between. For the CDR3, the DNA is TGTGCCAGCAGTCAAGACACTAATAGCAATCAGCCCCAGCATTTT. It is translated as CASSQDTNSNQPQHF.

Regarding this clonotype: A much larger clone is a single base away; this may be a read error. V and J are TRBV28 and TRBJ2-1; no firm D call. The CDR3 covers 16 residues. V lost 4 bases and J 0 bases, leaving 13 bases between the germline ends. CDR1 and CDR2 (germline): MDHEN, SYDVKM. In nucleotides, the CDR3 is TGTGCCAGCAGTTCTCCCACCCGCAGCTCCTACAATGAGCAGTTCTTC. Residues: CASSSPTRSSYNEQFF.

Details on this clonotype: The junction departs from germline at one end; a sequencing error may be responsible. The chain employs TRBV5-4 and TRBJ2-2; no definite D call. The length of the CDR3 is 14 residues. Germline V gives CDR1 SGHNT, CDR2 YYREEE (reference sequence). The CDR3 DNA reads as TGTGCCAGCAGCTTGCGAACAAACACCTGGGAGCTGTTTTTT. Protein: CASSLRTNTWELFF.

A word on this clonotype: This may arise from a read error, as a much more abundant clone is one base away. The rearrangement links TRBV3-1 to TRBJ1-1; D is unclear. The CDR3 is made up of 14 amino acids. Looked up from germline, CDR1 is LGHDT and CDR2 is YNNKEL (reference sequence). With 0 bases removed from V and 4 bases from J, the gap between germline ends came to 9 bases. This CDR3 reads CASSQDTSGTEAFF. The CDR3 DNA sequence: TGTGCCAGCAGCCAAGACACTAGCGGCACTGAAGCTTTCTTT. The full variable domain, in which reference TRBV3-1 and TRBJ1-1 provide the parts outside the CDR3, is DTAVSQTPKYLVTQMGNDKSIKCEQNLGHDTMYWYKQDSKKFLKIMFSYNNKELIINETVPNRFSPKSPDKAHLNLHINSLELGDSAVYFCASSQDTSGTEAFFGQGTRLTVV.